A selection of T cell receptor beta chains follows, all from one sample in a study of post-analysis software for immune sequencing data. TCRdb processed the PCR reads anew with MiXCR; each CDR3 protein has one entry. The profile shows 740,000 or so distinct CDR3 sequences, approximately 53% of them singletons. Sequenced input: blood. The receptors were sampled from a girl between 5 and 17 years old with multiple sclerosis. The CDR3 runs from the conserved cysteine through the conserved F or W. The order of the fields is J gene, V gene, CDR3 length, D gene, clone size, CDR3 DNA, CDR3 protein. A D gene is named only where the DNA matches it firmly. Size is omitted from some rows. Given values are once, few, many or a class for expanded clones.

>TRBJ1-2|TRBV4-1|15|TRBD1|NA
TGCGCCAGCAGTGTGGGACAGGGGGTTAACTATGGCTACACCTTC
CASSVGQGVNYGYTF
>TRBJ1-2|TRBV20-1|12|NA|few
TGCAGTGCTCCTCGAATCCCATTTGGCTACACCTTC
CSAPRIPFGYTF
>TRBJ2-3|TRBV20-1|14|TRBD2|NA
TGCAGTGCTTCTCGGACTAGCGCAGCAGATACGCAGTATTTT
CSASRTSAADTQYF
>TRBJ2-3|TRBV10-3|17|TRBD2|NA
TGTGCCATCGGCGGACTAGCGGGAGGGCCGAGCACAGATACGCAGTATTTT
CAIGGLAGGPSTDTQYF
>TRBJ2-3|TRBV20-1|19|TRBD2|NA
TGCAGTGCTAGCCGGGCCCGGGCTAGCGGGACCCTTAGCACAGATACGCAGTATTTT
CSASRARASGTLSTDTQYF
>TRBJ2-7|TRBV12-3/TRBV12-4|11|NA|NA
TGTGCCAGCAGTTTTCGGCACGAGCAGTACTTC
CASSFRHEQYF
>TRBJ2-1|TRBV12-3/TRBV12-4|17|TRBD1|NA
TGTGCCAGCAGTTACCCACAGGGGGCAATTAGGGAGAGTGAGCAGTTCTTC
CASSYPQGAIRESEQFF
>TRBJ2-5|TRBV7-9|15|TRBD2|NA
TGTGCCAGCAGCTTAACGGGACTAGCGGGCAAGACCCAGTACTTC
CASSLTGLAGKTQYF
>TRBJ1-1|TRBV12-5|15|NA|NA
TGTGCTAGTGGGATAGGGACCACTCAGAACACTGAAGCTTTCTTT
CASGIGTTQNTEAFF
>TRBJ2-3|TRBV5-6|12|NA|NA
TGTGCCAGCAGCTTGGAGGGATATACGCAGTATTTT
CASSLEGYTQYF
>TRBJ1-1|TRBV9|14|NA|NA
TGTGCCAGCAGCGTGGGCAGGGGTTTGACTGAAGCTTTCTTT
CASSVGRGLTEAFF
>TRBJ2-5|TRBV27|17|NA|NA
TGTGCCAGCAGTTTATCGACTCCGGGGTTGATAAGGGAGACCCAGTACTTC
CASSLSTPGLIRETQYF
>TRBJ2-1|TRBV7-2|15|TRBD2|NA
TGTGCCAGCAGCCCAGCGCCTAGCGGGCTAAATGAGCAGTTCTTC
CASSPAPSGLNEQFF
>TRBJ2-1|TRBV5-1|15|TRBD1|NA
TGCGCCAGCAGCTTACAGGGGGCATCGGGCAATGAGCAGTTCTTC
CASSLQGASGNEQFF
>TRBJ2-1|TRBV12-3/TRBV12-4|16|TRBD1|NA
TGTGCCAGCAGTGCCCAATCGGCAGGGGGCGGGAATGAGCAGTTCTTC
CASSAQSAGGGNEQFF